This section outlines one TCR beta chain sequence together with its context. One end of the junction varies from germline; a read error may be responsible. The PCR contained 60 Vbeta and 13 Jbeta primers. This table comes from immunoSEQ multiplex PCR, and its TCRdb copy is limited to in-frame clones, with some not included. The sample records about 94,000 clones, 78% being singletons. This sample is drawn from a study of cytomegalovirus exposure and HLA in healthy donors. The source of this sequence is a woman in her sixties in good health and CMV-seronegative. Sequencing used PBMCs.

The CDR3 coding sequence is TGTGCCACCAGCCGAGAGAGGACAGAGCCTACTTACGAGCAGTACTTC. Protein: CATSRERTEPTYEQYF. V gene TRBV15 combines with J gene TRBJ2-7, with TRBD1 as a possible D gene (6 bases). This CDR3 has 16 amino acids. Germline V gene lookup returns CDR1 LNHNV and CDR2 YYDKDF (reference sequence).